The 23 T cell receptor beta chains presented below share a single source sample, sequenced in a study of shared clonotypes between healthy human individuals. Measured with immunoSEQ multiplex PCR; TCRdb has only the in-frame clones, and not every one. In the table there are just over 2,000,000 clones, 85% to 95% of which are singletons. Sequencing was done on a sample of naive CD4+ T cells sorted from blood. Subset defined: CD45RA+ positively selected. These receptors were collected from a man between 18 and 35 years old in good health.

V is TRBV2 and J is TRBJ2-7; either TRBD1 or TRBD2 may supply D (5 bases each). Germline V lookup: CDR1 SNHLY, CDR2 FYNNEI. The CDR3 is 14 amino acids. Deletions cut 9 bases from V and 0 bases from J, with 15 bases between. CDR3 bases: TGTGCCAGTGGAGTTGGGGGTTCCTCCTACGAGCAGTACTTC. Protein sequence: CASGVGGSSYEQYF.

As regards this clone: Other nucleotide sequences in the sample specify the same CDR3. The J gene is TRBJ2-2, the V gene TRBV2; TRBD2 is a possible D gene (6 bases). The CDR3 consists of 14 residues. Germline V gives CDR1 SNHLY, CDR2 FYNNEI. Deletions cut 4 bases from V and 2 bases from J, with 8 bases between. The CDR3 DNA is TGTGCCAGCAGTGTGGCGGGAAACACCGGGGAGCTGTTTTTT. Translation: CASSVAGNTGELFF.

The count of this clone is one. V is TRBV6-6 and J is TRBJ2-2, with 7 bases that match TRBD2. This CDR3 is 14 amino acids long. The germline V gene encodes CDR1 MNHNY and CDR2 SVGAGI (reference sequence). Trimming at V came to 8 bases and at J to 5 bases, leaving 8 bases not matched to a gene. DNA for the CDR3: TGTGCCAGCCCGAGGGAGGGGCGGACCGGGGAGCTGTTTTTT. Amino acids: CASPREGRTGELFF.

The CDR3 loop is CAISDRAGVVKNIQYF. The DNA of the CDR3 is TGTGCCATCAGTGATCGAGCGGGAGTGGTCAAAAACATTCAGTACTTC. The rearrangement uses TRBV10-3 and TRBJ2-4; 8 bases align to TRBD2. Germline lookup yields CDR1 ENHRY and CDR2 SYGVKD. The CDR3 length is 16 residues. Trimming removed 3 bases from V and 3 bases from J; junction bases left unmatched: 7.

The V and J genes are TRBV10-3 and TRBJ2-2; TRBD2 agrees at 7 bases. V gave up 3 bases and J gave up 5 bases; unmatched junction bases: 9. Germline CDR1 reads ENHRY; CDR2 reads SYGVKD. This CDR3 has 16 residues. CDR3 amino acids: CAISESPGLRTGELFF. Written as DNA, the CDR3 is TGTGCCATCAGTGAATCCCCGGGACTAAGAACCGGGGAGCTGTTTTTT.

The chain couples TRBV7-2 to TRBJ2-7; TRBD1 matches at 10 bases. The germline V gene encodes CDR1 SGHTA and CDR2 FQGNSA. The CDR3 covers 16 residues. Trimming removed 4 bases from V and 4 bases from J; junction bases left unmatched: 10. CDR3 sequence (DNA): TGTGCCAGCAGCTCGGGACCGGGACAGGGGTTGTACGAGCAGTACTTC. Translated: CASSSGPGQGLYEQYF.

This clone was observed a single time. The chain is built from TRBV5-6 and TRBJ2-6; D remains unclear. Looked up from germline, CDR1 is SGHDT and CDR2 is YYEEEE. V gave up 4 bases and J gave up 3 bases, with 14 bases separating them. CDR3 length equals 16 residues. The CDR3 sequence is CASSLTSVIGANVLTF. The CDR3 DNA follows: TGTGCCAGCAGCCTAACAAGCGTAATTGGGGCCAACGTCCTGACTTTC.

The chain carries TRBV5-8 and TRBJ2-5; no reliable D call. V was trimmed by 2 bases and J by 5 bases, leaving 16 bases between them. Germline values: CDR1 SGHTS, CDR2 YDEGEE. This CDR3 is 15 amino acids long. The CDR3 sequence: CASSLRQTFGETQYF. DNA of the CDR3: TGTGCCAGCAGCTTAAGGCAGACGTTCGGTGAGACCCAGTACTTC.

V gene TRBV30 combines with J gene TRBJ1-1, with a tentative D call TRBD1 (5 bases). The CDR3 covers 14 residues. Trimming took off 2 bases at V and 1 base at J, with 11 bases between the two ends. Germline V lookup: CDR1 GTSNPN, CDR2 SVGIG (reference sequence). CDR3 coding DNA: TGTGCCTGGAGTCTGGGACGGAAGAACACTGAAGCTTTCTTT. This encodes CAWSLGRKNTEAFF.

The CDR3 spells CASGSGFSGANVLTF. The CDR3 DNA follows: TGTGCCAGCGGGTCAGGGTTTTCGGGGGCCAACGTCCTGACTTTC. The chain carries TRBV2 and TRBJ2-6; D possibly corresponds to TRBD1 (5 bases). CDR1 and CDR2 (germline): SNHLY, FYNNEI. The ends were cut back, 8 bases at V and 4 bases at J, with 15 bases in the middle. The CDR3 is made up of 15 amino acids.

This clone was found once. V usage is TRBV2 and J usage is TRBJ1-5; no clear D. CDR1 is SNHLY and CDR2 is FYNNEI in the germline V gene. This CDR3 contains 15 residues. V was pared by 5 bases and J by 4 bases, with 15 bases between. This CDR3 reads CASSPRWAGNQPQHF. The CDR3 bases are TGTGCCAGCAGTCCAAGGTGGGCTGGGAATCAGCCCCAGCATTTT.

This clone came up once. The J gene is TRBJ1-2, the V gene TRBV2; D remains unclear. The CDR3 runs to 13 residues. Trimming stripped 2 bases from V and 4 bases from J, with 8 bases between. Germline V lookup: CDR1 SNHLY, CDR2 FYNNEI. This chain's CDR3 is CASSEKGPYGYTF. CDR3 DNA sequence: TGTGCCAGCAGTGAAAAGGGCCCCTATGGCTACACCTTC. The variable domain in full, completed from reference TRBV2 and TRBJ1-2, reads EPEVTQTPSHQVTQMGQEVILRCVPISNHLYFYWYRQILGQKVEFLVSFYNNEISEKSEIFDDQFSVERPDGSNFTLKIRSTKLEDSAMYFCASSEKGPYGYTFGSGTRLTVV.

V usage is TRBV7-2 and J usage is TRBJ2-2; D remains unclear. Germline V gene sequence: CDR1 SGHTA, CDR2 FQGNSA. Trimming took 5 bases from V and 6 from J, leaving 7 bases between them. The CDR3 length is 12 residues. In nucleotides, the CDR3 is TGTGCCAGCAGCCCCAGAGCCGGGGAGCTGTTTTTT. This codes for CASSPRAGELFF. The full variable domain, in which reference TRBV7-2 and TRBJ2-2 provide the parts outside the CDR3, is GAGVSQSPSNKVTEKGKDVELRCDPISGHTALYWYRQSLGQGLEFLIYFQGNSAPDKSGLPSDRFSAERTGGSVSTLTIQRTQQEDSAVYLCASSPRAGELFFGEGSRLTVL.

Turning to this clone: This sample includes further DNA sequences coding for the same CDR3. The genes are TRBV10-3 and TRBJ2-1; TRBD2 agrees at 11 bases. Per the germline V gene, CDR1 is ENHRY and CDR2 is SYGVKD. This CDR3 has 13 amino acids. Trimming at V came to 4 bases and at J to 7 bases, leaving 0 bases not matched to a gene. In DNA form, the CDR3 reads TGTGCCATCAGTGGGACTAGCGGGAATGAGCAGTTCTTC. Its protein is CAISGTSGNEQFF.

The rearrangement links TRBV1 to TRBJ1-1. TRBV1 has pseudogene status. The CDR3 has 20 residues. The CDR3 region has the DNA TGCACCAGCAGCCAATGTAAAGCCCTAAGGGAGGGCAGCATGAACACTGAAGCTTTCTTT. It codes for CTSSQCKALREGSMNTEAFF.

About this clone: Given a much more abundant clone one base away, this may be a read error. V gene TRBV7-9 combines with J gene TRBJ2-7; no reliable D call. The length of the CDR3 is 12 residues. From germline, CDR1 is SEHNR and CDR2 FQNEAQ (reference sequence). Trimming removed 5 bases from V and 3 bases from J, with 8 bases in between. The CDR3 nucleotides read TGTGCCAGCAGCGCAACTAACTACGAGCAGTACTTC. This sequence encodes CASSATNYEQYF.

This clone has a handful of counts. This rearrangement joins TRBV6-6 to TRBJ1-1, with 8 bases matching TRBD1. The V gene's germline CDR1 is MNHNY and CDR2 SVGAGI (reference sequence). The CDR3 runs to 14 residues. V gave up 5 bases and J gave up 1 base; unmatched junction bases: 3. The CDR3 loop reads CASSQGQGNTEAFF. Here the CDR3 DNA reads TGTGCCAGCAGTCAAGGACAGGGGAACACTGAAGCTTTCTTT.

This clone was picked up one time. V and J are TRBV4-2 and TRBJ2-4, with 9 bases matching TRBD2. The germline gives CDR1 LGHNA, CDR2 YNFKEQ. The CDR3 is made up of 17 amino acids. The V segment lost 1 base and the J segment 5 bases; nucleotides outside the gene matches: 9. In nucleotides, the CDR3 is TGTGCCAGCAGCCAAGTAGTCAGCGGGGGGAACGAAAACATTCAGTACTTC. It codes for CASSQVVSGGNENIQYF.

In this sample, this clone turned up once. The chain has TRBV7-3 and TRBJ2-1; 9 positions match TRBD2. Trimming took 5 bases from V and 4 from J; bases not matched to a gene: 6. The CDR3 loop spans 15 amino acids. The V gene's germline CDR1 is SGHTA and CDR2 FQGTGA. The CDR3 spells CASSLSGGKYNEQFF. In nucleotides, the CDR3 is TGTGCCAGCAGCCTAAGCGGGGGGAAATACAATGAGCAGTTCTTC.

The rearrangement uses TRBV6-6 and TRBJ1-5; 7 bases match TRBD1. CDR1 and CDR2 (germline): MNHNY, SVGAGI (reference sequence). The CDR3 has 16 amino acids. J was trimmed by 5 bases and V by 6 bases; bases with no gene match: 13. CDR3 residues: CASRSRQGSRDQPQHF. CDR3 DNA: TGTGCCAGCAGATCAAGACAGGGATCTAGGGATCAGCCCCAGCATTTT.

This clone was recorded once. The chain links TRBV30 to TRBJ1-1; tentative D call: TRBD1 (5 bases). Germline loops: CDR1 GTSNPN, CDR2 SVGIG (reference sequence). V lost 0 bases, J lost 5 bases, and 13 bases lay in between. The CDR3 sequence is 14 residues long. The CDR3 region is CAWSVRGGGTEAFF. DNA for the CDR3: TGTGCCTGGAGTGTACGGGGCGGCGGGACTGAAGCTTTCTTT.

This chain links TRBV5-1 with TRBJ1-2; the match to TRBD1 covers 8 bases. This CDR3 has 15 residues. The V and J ends lost 3 bases and 2 bases, in that order; junction bases with no gene match: 6. Germline CDR1 SGHRS, CDR2 YFSETQ. DNA for the CDR3: TGCGCCAGCAGCTCTCAGGGGGCAGAGAACTATGGCTACACCTTC. Translated, it gives CASSSQGAENYGYTF.

This rearrangement joins TRBV5-1 to TRBJ2-7; D is possibly TRBD2 (6 bases). Germline V lookup: CDR1 SGHRS, CDR2 YFSETQ. CDR3 size: 15 residues. V lost 1 base and J 4 bases, leaving 15 bases between the germline ends. CDR3 nucleotides: TGCGCCAGCAGCTTGCGGGCGGGAACCGGTTACGAGCAGTACTTC. Its translation: CASSLRAGTGYEQYF.